Sequencing of this T cell receptor beta chain was carried out in a study of shared clonotypes between healthy human individuals. For the study at large: The donors, a couple of women and three men, were aged 18 to 49. Each donor's CD8 memory used one plate, CD8 naive two, each CD4 subset three.

Libraries were prepared by immunoSEQ multiplex PCR; TCRdb keeps only in-frame clonotypes and omits some of them. This table holds 2 million to 2.5 million clones, 80% to 95% found once. The ends were cut back, 8 bases at V and 7 bases at J, with 17 bases in the middle. The length of the CDR3 is 14 residues. CDR1 is MNHNS, CDR2 SASEGT, per germline. Whole-study results and caveats: Lower generation probabilities were found for non-shared clonotypes than for those shared by all four donors. What naive subsets generally showed was a larger estimated richness than memory subsets showed.

In regard to this clone: Antigen unknown.

Material: naive CD4+ T cells from PBMCs. Described subset: CD45RA+ positively selected. The TCR originated in a man between 18 and 29 years old in good health. Some clones in this sample may be carry-over from other donors' samples. This sequence joins TRBV6-1 and TRBJ2-2; weak D call: TRBD1 (6 bases). This CDR3 is CASLLQGRGGELFF. CDR3 coding DNA: TGTGCCAGCTTATTACAGGGAAGGGGCGGGGAGCTGTTTTTT.